The 2 T cell receptor beta chains below were found in one sample sequenced in a study of cytomegalovirus exposure and HLA in healthy donors (dated by TCRdb to about 2017). Preparation of the library involved the immunoSEQ multiplex PCR assay. For the multiplex PCR, a mixture combining 60 forward primers for TCR Vbeta segments and 13 reverse primers for TCR Jbeta segments was used. In TCRdb, the immuneACCESS table is reduced to in-frame sequences with V and J assigned. These tables do not hold every clone; where another copy was compared, an unresolved V gene accounts for under half, and the others remain unexplained. The sample table lists over 100,000 clones, 55% to 70% of them with a count of one. Clones ranked in the top ten supply about 2.2% of the sample. Sequenced input: PBMCs. These receptors were taken from a woman aged 25 to 39 in good health and CMV-seronegative.

The V and J genes are TRBV28 and TRBJ2-7; TRBD2 agrees at 7 bases. Germline CDR1 MDHEN, CDR2 SYDVKM. V trimming: 6 bases; J trimming: 0 bases; junction bases outside the gene matches: 8. CDR3 length: 15 amino acids. The CDR3 region is CASRLGGGDSYEQYF. CDR3 DNA sequence: TGTGCCAGCAGGCTGGGGGGAGGGGACTCCTACGAGCAGTACTTC.

DNA for the CDR3: TGCGCCAGCAGCCCGGACGGGACAGACTATGGCTACACCTTC. Translating gives CASSPDGTDYGYTF. The gene calls are TRBV5-1 and TRBJ1-2, with 7 bases matching TRBD1. CDR1 SGHRS and CDR2 YFSETQ come from the germline V gene. V trimming: 4 bases; J trimming: 3 bases; junction bases outside the gene matches: 6. The CDR3 loop spans 14 amino acids.